Each of the 29 T cell receptor beta chains below was sequenced from the same sample in a study of T cells in narcolepsy. TCRdb's copy holds only in-frame clones and misses some; the assay was immunoSEQ multiplex PCR. This sample has more than 9,500 clones, with around 94% found just once. Sequencing was done on a sample of CD45RA- memory CD4+ T cells from PBMCs. The receptors stem from a human donor with narcolepsy.

This clone was observed once. The gene calls are TRBV5-4 and TRBJ1-2; 9 bases map to TRBD1. The CDR3 contains 18 residues. In germline, CDR1 is SGHNT, CDR2 YYREEE (reference sequence). V shed 2 bases and J 4 bases; nucleotides not matched to a gene: 15. The DNA of the CDR3 is TGTGCCAGCAGCTTCCCACCGACCAATAGGGGACAGGGCTATGGCTACACCTTC. This gives the protein CASSFPPTNRGQGYGYTF.

The rearrangement joins TRBV2 to TRBJ1-2; the D gene is possibly TRBD1 (6 bases). The CDR3 spans 13 residues. CDR1 is SNHLY, CDR2 FYNNEI, per germline. Trimming shortened V by 4 bases and J by 2 bases, and 8 bases separated the two germline ends. The CDR3 nucleotides are TGTGCCAGCAGTGTCGACAGGAACTATGGCTACACCTTC. This codes for CASSVDRNYGYTF.

Note on this clone: The junction shows a germline mismatch at one end, possibly a read error. The rearrangement uses TRBV18 and TRBJ2-2, with TRBD2 as a possible D gene (6 bases). This CDR3 region has 15 residues. Germline V CDR1 and CDR2: KGHSH, LQKENI. CDR3 DNA: TGTGCCAGCTCACCACCAACCCGTGACACCGGGGGGCTGTTTTTT. Translation: CASSPPTRDTGGLFF.

The chain carries TRBV5-4 and TRBJ2-7, with 11 positions matching TRBD1. The CDR3 consists of 15 residues. Germline values: CDR1 SGHNT, CDR2 YYREEE (reference sequence). Unmatched junction bases numbered 9, after V lost 4 bases and J lost 6 bases. CDR3 amino acids: CASSGLRDRGGEQYF. Written as DNA, the CDR3 is TGTGCCAGCAGCGGTCTCCGGGACAGGGGGGGCGAGCAGTACTTC.

This chain links TRBV27 with TRBJ2-3, with D hard to call. V shed 3 bases and J shed 0 bases, with 7 bases lying between them. The V gene's germline CDR1 is MNHEY and CDR2 SMNVEV (reference sequence). The length of the CDR3 is 14 residues. The CDR3 DNA reads as TGTGCCAGCAGTTTGCAGATTAGCACAGATACGCAGTATTTT. It yields the protein CASSLQISTDTQYF.

The chain is built from TRBV7-9 and TRBJ1-2; perhaps TRBD1 as D (6 bases). The germline V and J ends were trimmed by 2 bases and 3 bases, with 10 bases remaining between them. The germline V gene encodes CDR1 SEHNR and CDR2 FQNEAQ (reference sequence). This CDR3 is built from 14 residues. DNA of the CDR3: TGTGCCAGCAGCTTACACAGGGTGGACTATGGCTACACCTTC. This sequence encodes CASSLHRVDYGYTF.

The chain joins TRBV2 to TRBJ2-6, with 7 bases identical to TRBD1. CDR1 SNHLY and CDR2 FYNNEI come from the germline V gene. The J segment lost 0 bases and the V segment lost 5 bases, leaving 4 bases of the junction unmatched. The CDR3 length is 16 residues. CDR3 protein: CASSQTGFSGANVLTF. The DNA for the CDR3 is TGTGCCAGCAGTCAGACAGGGTTCTCTGGGGCCAACGTCCTGACTTTC.

V gene TRBV6-1 combines with J gene TRBJ2-2; 7 nucleotides match TRBD1. The CDR3 runs to 18 residues. The V segment lost 1 base and the J segment 6 bases; nucleotides outside the gene matches: 14. Germline CDR1 MNHNS, CDR2 SASEGT. This CDR3 is CASSEGLWTGILAGELFF. Written as DNA, the CDR3 is TGTGCCAGCAGTGAAGGCCTTTGGACAGGCATTTTGGCCGGGGAGCTGTTTTTT.

The rearrangement joins TRBV7-9 to TRBJ1-1; 8 bases align to TRBD1. Germline V CDR1 and CDR2: SEHNR, FQNEAQ (reference sequence). The length of the CDR3 is 14 residues. The ends lost 6 bases at V and 4 bases at J; junction bases unmatched: 7. The CDR3 is CASSSHTGGTEAFF. CDR3 bases: TGTGCCAGCAGTAGTCATACAGGGGGCACTGAAGCTTTCTTT.

The chain recombines TRBV18 with TRBJ2-3; 8 bases align to TRBD2. V lost 0 bases to trimming and J lost 4 bases; unmatched junction nucleotides: 6. CDR1 is KGHSH, CDR2 LQKENI, per germline. The CDR3 loop spans 16 amino acids. DNA of the CDR3: TGTGCCAGCTCACCACCTTCGGGGGGGCCCGCAGATACGCAGTATTTT. It translates to CASSPPSGGPADTQYF.

This chain uses TRBV25-1 with TRBJ2-7, with 10 positions matching TRBD2. Germline V gene data show CDR1 as MGHDK and CDR2 as SYGVNS. The CDR3 is made up of 15 amino acids. J lost 5 bases, V lost 4 bases, and 8 bases had no gene match. CDR3 region: CASSAASGSFDEQYF. The CDR3 DNA reads as TGTGCCAGCAGTGCAGCTAGCGGGAGTTTTGACGAGCAGTACTTC.

The V call is TRBV6-5, the J call TRBJ1-1; unclear D gene. The CDR3 has 15 residues. V dropped 6 bases and J dropped 2 bases, with 16 bases sitting between them. CDR1 is MNHEY, CDR2 SVGAGI, per germline. The CDR3 coding sequence is TGTGCCAGCAGCACCTCCCGCGGTTCAAACACTGAAGCTTTCTTT. It specifies CASSTSRGSNTEAFF.

This clone was seen just once. The chain couples TRBV19 to TRBJ2-1, with D perhaps being TRBD1 or TRBD2 (5 bases each). CDR3 length equals 15 residues. Between the trimmed V and J ends, which lost 5 bases and 8 bases, there was a span of 19 bases. Germline assignment: CDR1 LNHDA and CDR2 SQIVND (reference sequence). The CDR3 region is CASSRTGDLWDEQFF. In DNA, the CDR3 is TGTGCCAGTAGTCGTACTGGGGACCTTTGGGATGAGCAGTTCTTC.

The J gene is TRBJ2-1, the V gene TRBV6-5, with 8 nucleotides matching TRBD2. The trim removed 0 bases at V and 4 bases at J, leaving 2 bases unmatched. Germline assignment: CDR1 MNHEY and CDR2 SVGAGI. This CDR3 is 15 amino acids long. CDR3 residues: CASSYSLAVYNEQFF. In DNA, the CDR3 is TGTGCCAGCAGTTACTCACTAGCGGTATACAATGAGCAGTTCTTC.

The chain carries TRBV19 and TRBJ1-4; TRBD1 matches at 7 bases. The CDR3 runs 16 residues. Germline V gene data show CDR1 as LNHDA and CDR2 as SQIVND (reference sequence). Germline trimming cut 4 bases from V and 7 bases from J; bases unmatched to any gene: 12. The CDR3 sequence is CASSNSPRQGPEKLFF. Here the CDR3 DNA reads TGTGCCAGTAGTAATTCTCCCCGACAGGGACCTGAAAAACTGTTTTTT.

The rearrangement uses TRBV5-4 and TRBJ2-5, with 10 bases that match TRBD2. Trimming at V came to 4 bases and at J to 5 bases, leaving 8 bases not matched to a gene. The germline gives CDR1 SGHNT, CDR2 YYREEE (reference sequence). This CDR3 spans 15 amino acids. CDR3 amino acids: CASSLQRGGLETQYF. CDR3 nucleotide sequence: TGTGCCAGCAGCCTTCAGCGGGGGGGCCTTGAGACCCAGTACTTC.

This clone was seen just once. The V gene is TRBV10-3, the J gene TRBJ2-5; TRBD2 agrees at 14 bases. CDR1 and CDR2 (germline): ENHRY, SYGVKD. Losses at the gene ends were 10 bases for V and 5 bases for J; bases not matched to a gene: 9. The CDR3 totals 15 residues. The DNA of the CDR3 is TGTGCCACTGCCGGGACTAGCGGGAGATCGGAGACCCAGTACTTC. Protein product: CATAGTSGRSETQYF.

The chain couples TRBV14 to TRBJ2-4; D unresolved. Germline values: CDR1 SGHDN, CDR2 FVKESK. V was pared by 3 bases and J by 0 bases, with 6 bases between. CDR3 length: 14 amino acids. The CDR3 sequence: CASSQFIAKNIQYF. The CDR3 nucleotides read TGTGCCAGCAGCCAGTTCATAGCCAAAAACATTCAGTACTTC.

The chain couples TRBV4-1 to TRBJ1-1; D is ambiguous. Germline CDR1 MGHRA, CDR2 YSYEKL. The CDR3 extends over 9 amino acids. The DNA of the CDR3 is TGCGCAGTCGCGGCTGAAGCTTTCTTT. This gives the protein CAVAAEAFF.

This clone was counted only a few times. The V call is TRBV7-3, the J call TRBJ2-3; a weak D match, TRBD1 (5 bases). With 0 bases removed from V and 0 bases from J, the gap between germline ends came to 7 bases. Germline CDR1 SGHTA, CDR2 FQGTGA. The CDR3 covers 15 residues. CDR3 nucleotides: TGTGCCAGCAGCTTAACAGGGGTCAGCACAGATACGCAGTATTTT. Translating gives CASSLTGVSTDTQYF.

V is TRBV5-1 and J is TRBJ1-1, with TRBD1 identical over 10 bases. Trimming cost V 3 bases and J 7 bases; bases outside gene matches: 6. This CDR3 comprises 14 residues. From germline, CDR1 is SGHRS and CDR2 YFSETQ. Written as DNA, the CDR3 is TGCGCCAGCAGCTCGGACAGGGGGTCGAATGAAGCTTTCTTT. It encodes CASSSDRGSNEAFF.

This chain connects TRBV6-5 to TRBJ1-2; TRBD1 might be the D (6 bases). This CDR3 is built from 14 residues. Germline values: CDR1 MNHEY, CDR2 SVGAGI. The V end lost 5 bases, the J end lost 4 bases, and 14 bases lay between the germline ends. The CDR3 reads CASSDAVRGYGYTF. The CDR3 nucleotides read TGTGCCAGCAGTGACGCCGTCAGGGGCTATGGCTACACCTTC.

The rearrangement links TRBV29-1 to TRBJ1-1; no firm D call. The CDR3 covers 12 residues. The ends were cut back, 5 bases at V and 4 bases at J, with 11 bases in the middle. CDR1 SQVTM and CDR2 ANQGSEA come from the germline V gene. DNA for the CDR3: TGCAGCGTTCGAGCTCCGGGCACTGAAGCTTTCTTT. It yields the protein CSVRAPGTEAFF.

The chain combines TRBV18 with TRBJ2-5; TRBD1 is a possible D gene (5 bases). The CDR3 is 16 residues long. Germline CDR1 is KGHSH and CDR2 is LQKENI. V lost 3 bases, J lost 5 bases, and 19 bases lay in between. DNA of the CDR3: TGTGCCAGCTCACCCCAACAAGGGCAGGGCTCTGAGACCCAGTACTTC. Translated, it gives CASSPQQGQGSETQYF.

This clone was found once. The CDR3 reads CASSGGQGEWAGVNTEAFF. The DNA for the CDR3 is TGTGCCAGTAGTGGGGGACAGGGGGAGTGGGCCGGCGTGAACACTGAAGCTTTCTTT. The chain joins TRBV19 to TRBJ1-1, with 11 bases that match TRBD1. Losses at the gene ends were 5 bases for V and 0 bases for J; bases not matched to a gene: 14. The length of the CDR3 is 19 residues. CDR1 is LNHDA, CDR2 SQIVND, per germline (reference sequence). Full variable domain (rest looked up from reference TRBV19 and TRBJ1-1): DGGITQSPKYLFRKEGQNVTLSCEQNLNHDAMYWYRQDPGQGLRLIYYSQIVNDFQKGDIAEGYSVSREKKESFPLTVTSAQKNPTAFYLCASSGGQGEWAGVNTEAFFGQGTRLTVV.

The gene calls are TRBV2 and TRBJ2-2; D assignment may be TRBD1 or TRBD2 (6 bases each). CDR1 and CDR2 from the germline V gene are SNHLY and FYNNEI. Trimming shortened V by 2 bases and J by 4 bases, and 14 bases separated the two germline ends. This CDR3 comprises 16 residues. The CDR3: CASSERGASSTGELFF. The CDR3 bases are TGTGCCAGCAGTGAAAGGGGGGCTAGCTCCACCGGGGAGCTGTTTTTT.

This chain links TRBV27 with TRBJ2-6; no clear D gene. Trimming took 6 bases from V and 2 from J, leaving 5 bases between them. The germline V gene encodes CDR1 MNHEY and CDR2 SMNVEV (reference sequence). This CDR3 has 13 amino acids. CDR3 residues: CASRSTGANVLTF. In DNA form, the CDR3 reads TGTGCCAGCAGATCAACTGGGGCCAACGTCCTGACTTTC.

V gene TRBV7-2 combines with J gene TRBJ1-1; possibly TRBD1 for D (6 bases). Trimming stripped 2 bases from V and 4 bases from J, with 8 bases between. CDR3 length: 13 residues. Germline lookup yields CDR1 SGHTA and CDR2 FQGNSA. The chain's CDR3 is CASSLQGSTEAFF. The CDR3 DNA follows: TGTGCCAGCAGCTTACAGGGGAGCACTGAAGCTTTCTTT.

CDR3 bases: TGTGCCAGCAGTTCTAACGACAGGGACACTAATGAAAAACTGTTTTTT. This translates into CASSSNDRDTNEKLFF. The chain employs TRBV28 and TRBJ1-4; 7 bases are shared with TRBD1. This CDR3 region has 16 residues. Germline V gene lookup returns CDR1 MDHEN and CDR2 SYDVKM. Trimming cost V 4 bases and J 2 bases; bases outside gene matches: 7.